The 16 T cell receptor beta chains below all came from one sample that was sequenced in a study of response to subunit inactivated influenza vaccine. TCRdb passed the RT-PCR reads through MiXCR, listing each CDR3 protein once. The sample lists around 600,000 distinct CDR3 sequences; approximately 10% were seen once. The same sample was also used in a study of T cells expressing NK-cell markers. That work contributes: UMIs were included in TCR beta cDNA generated by 5'RACE template switching.

Specimen: PBMCs from blood, collected on the day of vaccination. These receptors were obtained from a man in his fifties who received an inactivated influenza vaccine.

This clonotype was detected ten times or more. This chain connects TRBV6-2 or TRBV6-3 to TRBJ1-5, with TRBD1 as a possible D gene (5 bases). Per the germline V gene, CDR1 is MNHEY and CDR2 is SVGEGT. The V end lost 6 bases, the J end lost 2 bases, and 14 bases lay between the germline ends. The CDR3 has 15 amino acids. CDR3 sequence (DNA): TGTGCCAGCAGGAGCGGAGGGGTAGGCAATCAGCCCCAGCATTTT. Its translation: CASRSGGVGNQPQHF.

In its sample, this clonotype was seen many times. This rearrangement joins TRBV7-8 to TRBJ1-1; unclear D gene. The V end lost 1 base, the J end lost 0 bases, and 9 bases lay between the germline ends. The CDR3 loop spans 15 amino acids. Germline CDR1 SGHVS, CDR2 FQNEAQ. CDR3 nucleotide sequence: TGTGCCAGCAGCTTAGAGGCAGTCATGAACACTGAAGCTTTCTTT. Its translation: CASSLEAVMNTEAFF. Combining the CDR3 with reference TRBV7-8 and TRBJ1-1 gives the whole variable domain GAGVSQSPRYKVAKRGQDVALRCDPISGHVSLFWYQQALGQGPEFLTYFQNEAQLDKSGLPSDRFFAERPEGSVSTLKIQRTQQEDSAVYLCASSLEAVMNTEAFFGQGTRLTVV.

This clonotype appeared many times. This sequence joins TRBV4-2 and TRBJ2-1; the D is unclear. The CDR3 sequence is 15 residues long. The germline V gene encodes CDR1 LGHNA and CDR2 YNFKEQ. Between the trimmed V and J ends, which lost 4 bases and 5 bases, there was a span of 15 bases. Here the CDR3 reads CASSLEARTNNEQFF. The DNA for the CDR3 is TGTGCCAGCAGCCTAGAAGCTCGGACGAACAATGAGCAGTTCTTC.

This clonotype was recorded a few times. This chain links TRBV20-1 with TRBJ2-5; D is unclear. This CDR3 has 11 residues. From germline, CDR1 is DFQATT and CDR2 SNEGSKA (reference sequence). V lost 3 bases, J lost 9 bases, and 11 bases lay in between. The CDR3 region is CSASSLEAQYF. The CDR3 region has the DNA TGCAGTGCTAGCTCCCTTGAGGCCCAGTACTTC.

This chain joins TRBV29-1 and TRBJ1-1, with TRBD1 identical over 9 bases. The CDR3 has 12 residues. Germline V lookup: CDR1 SQVTM, CDR2 ANQGSEA. V gave up 7 bases and J gave up 7 bases; unmatched junction bases: 7. CDR3 bases: TGCAGCGGACAGACAGGGGGGGGTGAAGCTTTCTTT. Amino acid sequence: CSGQTGGGEAFF.

This clonotype occurred a few times. The V and J genes are TRBV20-1 and TRBJ2-1, with 7 bases lining up with TRBD1. The CDR3 totals 15 residues. V lost 6 bases to trimming and J lost 1 base; unmatched junction nucleotides: 9. CDR1 is DFQATT and CDR2 is SNEGSKA in the germline V gene (reference sequence). The CDR3 loop is CSAPDRLKSYNEQFF. The CDR3 DNA is TGCAGTGCACCGGACAGGTTGAAGTCCTACAATGAGCAGTTCTTC.

The V and J genes are TRBV23-1 and TRBJ2-4; the match to TRBD2 covers 8 bases. TRBV23-1 is designated an ORF whose function remains uncertain. The CDR3 consists of 17 residues. Unmatched junction bases numbered 7, after V lost 3 bases and J lost 0 bases. CDR3 sequence (DNA): TGCGCCAGCAGTCACAGTTTAGCGGGATTAGCCAAAAACATTCAGTACTTC. Protein: CASSHSLAGLAKNIQYF.

V is TRBV28 and J is TRBJ2-1, with 9 bases matching TRBD2. Germline CDR1 MDHEN, CDR2 SYDVKM. The CDR3 covers 15 residues. J lost 10 bases, V lost 4 bases, and 11 bases had no gene match. CDR3 residues: CASSSGLALEGEQFF. The CDR3 DNA is TGTGCCAGCAGTTCGGGACTAGCCCTCGAGGGGGAGCAGTTCTTC.

V and J are TRBV6-2 or TRBV6-3 and TRBJ2-3; 10 positions match TRBD2. Germline loops: CDR1 MNHEY, CDR2 SVGEGT. V was clipped by 2 bases and J by 10 bases; unmatched bases: 0. The CDR3 loop spans 12 amino acids. CDR3 in DNA: TGTGCCAGCAGTTACACTAGCGGGGCGCAGTATTTT. This sequence encodes CASSYTSGAQYF.

In DNA form, the CDR3 reads TGCGCCAGCAGCACCGGATCCAACCAAGAGACCCAGTACTTC. It specifies CASSTGSNQETQYF. This chain uses TRBV5-1 with TRBJ2-5; no definite D call. V was trimmed by 4 bases and J by 0 bases, leaving 10 bases between them. The CDR3 extends over 14 amino acids. Per germline, CDR1 SGHRS and CDR2 YFSETQ.

The V and J genes are TRBV6-5 and TRBJ2-1, with D perhaps being TRBD1 or TRBD2 (6 bases each). The CDR3 is made up of 16 amino acids. Looked up from germline, CDR1 is MNHEY and CDR2 is SVGAGI. The V gene lost 2 bases and the J gene lost 0 bases, with 11 bases spanning the gap. The CDR3, as DNA: TGTGCCAGCAGTTACGGTGGGGGGCTCTCCTACAATGAGCAGTTCTTC. Translated: CASSYGGGLSYNEQFF.

This clonotype was seen a few times. The chain links TRBV3-1 to TRBJ2-7; 8 nucleotides align to TRBD2. Germline trimming cut 1 base from V and 4 bases from J; bases unmatched to any gene: 6. The CDR3 totals 15 residues. Germline CDR1 and CDR2: LGHDT and YNNKEL (reference sequence). The DNA of the CDR3 is TGTGCCAGCAGCCAAGGCGGGGGGAGGGGTTACGAGCAGTACTTC. Protein: CASSQGGGRGYEQYF.

The chain carries TRBV4-2 and TRBJ2-7; 7 nucleotides agree with TRBD2. The CDR3 has 16 residues. Germline lookup yields CDR1 LGHNA and CDR2 YNFKEQ. Unmatched junction bases numbered 13, after V lost 1 base and J lost 7 bases. In nucleotides, the CDR3 is TGTGCCAGCAGCCAAGCCGGGACTAATAGGAAGGGGGAGCAGTACTTC. The encoded protein is CASSQAGTNRKGEQYF.

The rearrangement joins TRBV6-1 to TRBJ2-7; D is unclear. Between the trimmed V and J ends, which lost 6 bases and 1 base, there was a span of 10 bases. The CDR3 is 13 residues long. The V gene's germline CDR1 is MNHNS and CDR2 SASEGT. The CDR3 is CASSQSASYEQYF. Written as DNA, the CDR3 is TGTGCCAGCAGCCAAAGTGCTTCCTACGAGCAGTACTTC.

This clonotype was recorded a few times. The chain has TRBV7-8 and TRBJ2-3; no reliable D call. This CDR3 has 14 amino acids. V dropped 2 bases and J dropped 4 bases, with 10 bases sitting between them. Germline CDR1 and CDR2: SGHVS and FQNEAQ. The CDR3, as DNA: TGTGCCAGCAGCTTATCAGGTTTGGCAGATACGCAGTATTTT. As protein: CASSLSGLADTQYF.

The genes are TRBV11-2 and TRBJ1-1, with TRBD1 as a possible D gene (5 bases). The germline CDR1 and CDR2 sequences are SGHAT and FQNNGV. Trimming took off 3 bases at V and 4 bases at J, with 9 bases between the two ends. The CDR3 sequence is 13 residues long. The CDR3 DNA is TGTGCCAGCAGCTTCGGGGGTGCCACTGAAGCTTTCTTT. The encoded protein is CASSFGGATEAFF.